This paragraph covers one T cell receptor (beta chain) sequence. Its antigen is currently unknown. Looked up from germline, CDR1 is SGHTA and CDR2 is FQGNSA. This CDR3 comprises 13 residues. Trimming removed 4 bases at V and 1 base at J, with 4 bases between. Ex vivo total memory CD4+ samples were deeply sequenced, detecting one cell in 200,000. TCRdb's table, derived via immunoSEQ multiplex PCR, lists solely in-frame clones and lacks some. The sample has 25,000 to 30,000 clones, approximately 82% seen once. This record comes from a study of human CD4 T cells and Enterobacteriaceae. Sorting took every CD4+ cell except CD45RA+CCR7+CD95- naive cells, reaching over 95% purity. Sorted cells lacked CD8+, CD14+, CD16+, CD56+, CD19+ and CD25-bright cells. Findings and caveats of the study: Matching to same-donor CFSE-low cultures alone inferred ex vivo clonotype reactivity. Broadly cross-reactive clonotypes: 11 of 19 ranked in the top 5%.

The chain carries TRBV7-2 and TRBJ2-2; D is unresolved. Specimen: memory CD4+ T cells from blood. This clonotype originated in a human donor in good health. CDR3 in DNA: TGTGCCAGCAGCTCCCGGAACACCGGGGAGCTGTTTTTT. It yields the protein CASSSRNTGELFF.